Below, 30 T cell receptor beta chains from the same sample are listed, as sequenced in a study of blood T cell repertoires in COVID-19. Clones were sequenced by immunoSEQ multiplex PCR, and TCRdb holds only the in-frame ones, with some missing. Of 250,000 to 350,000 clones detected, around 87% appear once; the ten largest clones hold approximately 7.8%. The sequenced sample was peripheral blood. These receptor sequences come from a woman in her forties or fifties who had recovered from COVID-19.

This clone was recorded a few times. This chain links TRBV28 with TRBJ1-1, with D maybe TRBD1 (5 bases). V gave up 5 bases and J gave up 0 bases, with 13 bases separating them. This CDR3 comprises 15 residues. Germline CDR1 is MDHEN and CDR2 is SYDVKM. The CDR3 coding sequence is TGTGCCAGCAGTCCCGGGCGGACACTGAACACTGAAGCTTTCTTT. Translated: CASSPGRTLNTEAFF.

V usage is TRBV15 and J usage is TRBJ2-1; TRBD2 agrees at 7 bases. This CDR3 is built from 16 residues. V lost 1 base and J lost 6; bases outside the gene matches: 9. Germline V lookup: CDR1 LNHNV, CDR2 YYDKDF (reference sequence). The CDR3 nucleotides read TGTGCCACCAGCAGAGCGCCCCTAGCGGTGGTCAATGAGCAGTTCTTC. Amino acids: CATSRAPLAVVNEQFF.

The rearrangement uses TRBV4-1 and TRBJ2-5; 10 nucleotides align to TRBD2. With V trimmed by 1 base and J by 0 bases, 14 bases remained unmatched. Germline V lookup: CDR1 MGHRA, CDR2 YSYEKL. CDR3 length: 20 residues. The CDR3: CASSQVTTQRGGKYQETQYF. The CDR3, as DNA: TGCGCCAGCAGCCAAGTCACGACCCAGCGGGGGGGAAAATACCAAGAGACCCAGTACTTC.

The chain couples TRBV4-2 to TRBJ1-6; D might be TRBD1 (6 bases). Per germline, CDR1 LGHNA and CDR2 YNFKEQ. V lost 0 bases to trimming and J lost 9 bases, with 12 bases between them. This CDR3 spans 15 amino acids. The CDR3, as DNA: TGTGCCAGCAGCCAAGAGGGCAGGGGAGTTTCACCCCTCCACTTT. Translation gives CASSQEGRGVSPLHF.

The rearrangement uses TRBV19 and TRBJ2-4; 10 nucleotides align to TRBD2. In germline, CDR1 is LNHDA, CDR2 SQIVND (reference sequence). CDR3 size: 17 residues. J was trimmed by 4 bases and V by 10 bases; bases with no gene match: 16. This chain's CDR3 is CATQRREQAGGKNIQYF. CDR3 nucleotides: TGTGCCACCCAGAGAAGGGAACAAGCGGGAGGGAAAAACATTCAGTACTTC.

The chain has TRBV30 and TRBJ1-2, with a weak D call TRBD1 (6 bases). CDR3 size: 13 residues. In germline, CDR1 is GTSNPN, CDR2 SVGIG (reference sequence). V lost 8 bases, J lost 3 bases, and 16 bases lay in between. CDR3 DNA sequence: TGTGCCCGTAGGCAGGGGCTGGACTATGGCTACACCTTC. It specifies CARRQGLDYGYTF.

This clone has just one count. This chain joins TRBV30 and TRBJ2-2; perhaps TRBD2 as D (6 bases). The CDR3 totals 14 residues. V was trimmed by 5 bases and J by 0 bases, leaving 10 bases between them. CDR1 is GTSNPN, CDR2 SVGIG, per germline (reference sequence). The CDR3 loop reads CAWPGLTNTGELFF. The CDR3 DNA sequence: TGTGCCTGGCCTGGACTAACGAACACCGGGGAGCTGTTTTTT. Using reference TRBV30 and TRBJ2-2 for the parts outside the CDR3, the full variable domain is SQTIHQWPATLVQPVGSPLSLECTVEGTSNPNLYWYRQAAGRGLQLLFYSVGIGQISSEVPQNLSASRPQDRQFILSSKKLLLSDSGFYLCAWPGLTNTGELFFGEGSRLTVL.

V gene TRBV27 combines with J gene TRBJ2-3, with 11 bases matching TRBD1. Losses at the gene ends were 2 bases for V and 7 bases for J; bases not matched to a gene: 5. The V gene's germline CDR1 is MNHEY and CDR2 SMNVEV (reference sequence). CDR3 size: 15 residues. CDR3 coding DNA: TGTGCCAGCAGTTTAGTGGGACAGGGGGGGAATACGCAGTATTTT. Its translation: CASSLVGQGGNTQYF.

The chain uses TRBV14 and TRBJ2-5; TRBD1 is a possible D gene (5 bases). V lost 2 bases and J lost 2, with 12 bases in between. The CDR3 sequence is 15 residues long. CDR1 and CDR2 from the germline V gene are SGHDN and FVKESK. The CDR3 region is CASSQLQGLQETQYF. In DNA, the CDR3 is TGTGCCAGCAGCCAACTCCAGGGCTTACAAGAGACCCAGTACTTC. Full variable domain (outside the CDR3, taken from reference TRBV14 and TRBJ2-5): EAGVTQFPSHSVIEKGQTVTLRCDPISGHDNLYWYRRVMGKEIKFLLHFVKESKQDESGMPNNRFLAERTGGTYSTLKVQPAELEDSGVYFCASSQLQGLQETQYFGPGTRLLVL.

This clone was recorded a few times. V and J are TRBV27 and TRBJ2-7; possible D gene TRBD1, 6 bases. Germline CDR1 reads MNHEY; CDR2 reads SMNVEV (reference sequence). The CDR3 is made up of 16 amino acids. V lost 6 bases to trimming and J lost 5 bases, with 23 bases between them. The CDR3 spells CASSPRTAKGSHEQYF. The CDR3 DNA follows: TGTGCCAGCAGCCCACGGACAGCAAAGGGTAGCCACGAGCAGTACTTC.

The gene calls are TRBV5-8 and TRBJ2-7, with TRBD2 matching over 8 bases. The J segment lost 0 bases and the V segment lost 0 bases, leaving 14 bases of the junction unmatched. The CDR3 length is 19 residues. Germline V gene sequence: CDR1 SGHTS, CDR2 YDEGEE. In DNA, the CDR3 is TGTGCCAGCAGCTTGGCGTTTGGCCTAGCGGGCCTCGGCTCCTACGAGCAGTACTTC. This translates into CASSLAFGLAGLGSYEQYF.

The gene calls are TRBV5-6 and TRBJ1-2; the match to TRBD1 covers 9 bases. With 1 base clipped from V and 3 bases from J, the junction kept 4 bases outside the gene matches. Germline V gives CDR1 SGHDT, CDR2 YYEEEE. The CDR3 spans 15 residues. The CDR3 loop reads CASSLTGQGDYGYTF. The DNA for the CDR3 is TGTGCCAGCAGCTTGACGGGACAGGGAGACTATGGCTACACCTTC.

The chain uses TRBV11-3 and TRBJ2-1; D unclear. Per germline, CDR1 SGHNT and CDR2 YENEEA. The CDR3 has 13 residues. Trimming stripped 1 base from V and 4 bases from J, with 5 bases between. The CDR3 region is CASSLGRYNEQFF. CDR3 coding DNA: TGTGCCAGCAGCTTAGGCAGGTACAATGAGCAGTTCTTC.

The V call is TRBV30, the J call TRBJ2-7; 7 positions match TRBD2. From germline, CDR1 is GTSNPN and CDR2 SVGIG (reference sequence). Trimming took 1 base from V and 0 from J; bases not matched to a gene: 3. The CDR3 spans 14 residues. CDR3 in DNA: TGTGCCTGGAGTGACCAGCGGGGCTCCTACGAGCAGTACTTC. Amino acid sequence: CAWSDQRGSYEQYF. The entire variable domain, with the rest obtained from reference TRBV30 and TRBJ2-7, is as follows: SQTIHQWPATLVQPVGSPLSLECTVEGTSNPNLYWYRQAAGRGLQLLFYSVGIGQISSEVPQNLSASRPQDRQFILSSKKLLLSDSGFYLCAWSDQRGSYEQYFGPGTRLTVT.

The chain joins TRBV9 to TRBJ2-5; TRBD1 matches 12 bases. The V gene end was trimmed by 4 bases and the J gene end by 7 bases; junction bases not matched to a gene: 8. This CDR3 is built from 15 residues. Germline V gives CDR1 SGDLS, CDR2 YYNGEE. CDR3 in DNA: TGTGCCAGCAGCTACGGGACAGGGGGCGCAGGGACCCAGTACTTC. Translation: CASSYGTGGAGTQYF.

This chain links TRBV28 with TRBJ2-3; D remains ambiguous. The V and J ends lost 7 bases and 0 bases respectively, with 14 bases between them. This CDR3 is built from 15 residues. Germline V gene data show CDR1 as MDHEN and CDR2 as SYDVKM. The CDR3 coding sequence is TGTGCCAGCACCCTATGGCGGCAGAGCACAGATACGCAGTATTTT. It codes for CASTLWRQSTDTQYF.

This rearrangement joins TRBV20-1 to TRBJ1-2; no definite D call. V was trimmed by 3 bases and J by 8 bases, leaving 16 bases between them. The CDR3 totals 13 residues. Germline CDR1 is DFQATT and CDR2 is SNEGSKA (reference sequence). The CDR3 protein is CSASGAASAGYTF. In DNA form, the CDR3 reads TGCAGTGCTAGTGGAGCGGCCTCGGCAGGCTACACCTTC.

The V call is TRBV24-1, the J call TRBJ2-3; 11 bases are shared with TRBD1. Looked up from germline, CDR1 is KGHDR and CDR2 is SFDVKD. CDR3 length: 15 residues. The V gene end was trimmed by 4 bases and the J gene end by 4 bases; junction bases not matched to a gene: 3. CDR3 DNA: TGTGCCACCAGTGAGGGACAGGGGGTAGCAGATACGCAGTATTTT. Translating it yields CATSEGQGVADTQYF.

CDR3 sequence reads: CAISDGRAANTGELFF. CDR3 sequence (DNA): TGTGCCATCAGTGATGGGAGGGCGGCAAACACCGGGGAGCTGTTTTTT. The V gene is TRBV10-3, the J gene TRBJ2-2; 7 nucleotides align to TRBD2. The V gene end was trimmed by 3 bases and the J gene end by 2 bases; junction bases not matched to a gene: 6. The germline V gene has CDR1 ENHRY and CDR2 SYGVKD. The CDR3 is 16 residues long.

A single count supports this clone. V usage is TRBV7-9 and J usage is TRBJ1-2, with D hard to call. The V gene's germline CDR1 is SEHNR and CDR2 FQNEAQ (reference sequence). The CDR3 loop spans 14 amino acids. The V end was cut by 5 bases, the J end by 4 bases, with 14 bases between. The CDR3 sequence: CASSPRVLGYGYTF. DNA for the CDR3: TGTGCCAGCAGCCCAAGAGTGCTCGGCTATGGCTACACCTTC. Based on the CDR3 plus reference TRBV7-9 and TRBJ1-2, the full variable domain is DTGVSQNPRHKITKRGQNVTFRCDPISEHNRLYWYRQTLGQGPEFLTYFQNEAQLEKSRLLSDRFSAERPKGSFSTLEIQRTEQGDSAMYLCASSPRVLGYGYTFGSGTRLTVV.

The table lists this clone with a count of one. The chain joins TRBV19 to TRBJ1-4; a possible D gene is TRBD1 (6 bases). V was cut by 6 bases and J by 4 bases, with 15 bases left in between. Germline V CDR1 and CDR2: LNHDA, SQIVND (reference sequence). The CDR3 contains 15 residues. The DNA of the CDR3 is TGTGCCAGTAGCTTCCAAGGACAGAGTAATGAAAAACTGTTTTTT. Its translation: CASSFQGQSNEKLFF.

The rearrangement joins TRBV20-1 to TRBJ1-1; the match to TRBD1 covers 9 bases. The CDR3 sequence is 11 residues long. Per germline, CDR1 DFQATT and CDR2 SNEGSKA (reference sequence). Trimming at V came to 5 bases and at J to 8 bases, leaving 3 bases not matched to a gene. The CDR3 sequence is CSAGDRDEAFF. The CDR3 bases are TGCAGTGCTGGGGACAGGGACGAAGCTTTCTTT.

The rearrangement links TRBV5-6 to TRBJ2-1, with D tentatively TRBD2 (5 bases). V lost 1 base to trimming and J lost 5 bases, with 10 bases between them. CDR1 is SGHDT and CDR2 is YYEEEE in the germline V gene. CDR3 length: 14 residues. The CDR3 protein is CASSLRGIHNEQFF. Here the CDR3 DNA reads TGTGCCAGCAGCTTGCGAGGGATCCACAATGAGCAGTTCTTC.

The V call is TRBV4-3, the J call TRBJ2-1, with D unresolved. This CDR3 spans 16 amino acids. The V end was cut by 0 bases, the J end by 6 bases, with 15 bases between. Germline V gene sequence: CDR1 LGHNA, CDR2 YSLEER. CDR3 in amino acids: CASSQDYVELGNEQFF. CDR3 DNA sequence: TGCGCCAGCAGCCAAGATTACGTGGAGTTGGGCAATGAGCAGTTCTTC.

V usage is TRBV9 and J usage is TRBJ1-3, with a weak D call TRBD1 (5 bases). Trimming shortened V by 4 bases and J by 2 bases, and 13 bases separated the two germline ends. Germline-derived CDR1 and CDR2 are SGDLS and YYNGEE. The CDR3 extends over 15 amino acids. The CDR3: CASSHGGAAGNTIYF. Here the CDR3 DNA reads TGTGCCAGCAGCCACGGCGGGGCCGCTGGAAACACCATATATTTT.

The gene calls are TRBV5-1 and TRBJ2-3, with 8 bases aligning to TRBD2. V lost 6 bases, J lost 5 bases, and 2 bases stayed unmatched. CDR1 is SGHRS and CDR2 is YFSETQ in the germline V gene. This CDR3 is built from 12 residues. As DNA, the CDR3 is TGCGCCAGCATGGGGACTAGAGATACGCAGTATTTT. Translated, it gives CASMGTRDTQYF.

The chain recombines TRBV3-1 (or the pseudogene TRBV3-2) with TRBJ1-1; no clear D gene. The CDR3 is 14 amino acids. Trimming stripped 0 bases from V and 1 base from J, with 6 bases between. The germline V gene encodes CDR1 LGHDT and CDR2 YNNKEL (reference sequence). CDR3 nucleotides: TGTGCCAGCAGCCAAGATCTATCGAACACTGAAGCTTTCTTT. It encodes CASSQDLSNTEAFF.

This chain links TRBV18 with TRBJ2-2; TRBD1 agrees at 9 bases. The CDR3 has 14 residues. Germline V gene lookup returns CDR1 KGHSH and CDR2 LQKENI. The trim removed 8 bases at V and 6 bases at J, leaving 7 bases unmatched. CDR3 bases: TGTGCCAGCACTCTCACAGGGGGCTCCGGGGAGCTGTTTTTT. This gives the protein CASTLTGGSGELFF.

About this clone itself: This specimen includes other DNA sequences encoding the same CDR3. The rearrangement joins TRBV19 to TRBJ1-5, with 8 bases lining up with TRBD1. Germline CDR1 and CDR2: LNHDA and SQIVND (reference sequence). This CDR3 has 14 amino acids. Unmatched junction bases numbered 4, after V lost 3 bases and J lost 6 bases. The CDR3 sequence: CASSMQGAGQPQHF. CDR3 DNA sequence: TGTGCCAGTAGTATGCAGGGGGCTGGTCAGCCCCAGCATTTT.

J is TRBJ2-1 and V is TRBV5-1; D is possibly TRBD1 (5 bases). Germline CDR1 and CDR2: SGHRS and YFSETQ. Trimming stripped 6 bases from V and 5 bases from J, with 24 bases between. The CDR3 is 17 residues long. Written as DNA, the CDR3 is TGCGCCAGCACCCCAGGATATAGGGGCACTCGAGACAATGAGCAGTTCTTC. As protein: CASTPGYRGTRDNEQFF.